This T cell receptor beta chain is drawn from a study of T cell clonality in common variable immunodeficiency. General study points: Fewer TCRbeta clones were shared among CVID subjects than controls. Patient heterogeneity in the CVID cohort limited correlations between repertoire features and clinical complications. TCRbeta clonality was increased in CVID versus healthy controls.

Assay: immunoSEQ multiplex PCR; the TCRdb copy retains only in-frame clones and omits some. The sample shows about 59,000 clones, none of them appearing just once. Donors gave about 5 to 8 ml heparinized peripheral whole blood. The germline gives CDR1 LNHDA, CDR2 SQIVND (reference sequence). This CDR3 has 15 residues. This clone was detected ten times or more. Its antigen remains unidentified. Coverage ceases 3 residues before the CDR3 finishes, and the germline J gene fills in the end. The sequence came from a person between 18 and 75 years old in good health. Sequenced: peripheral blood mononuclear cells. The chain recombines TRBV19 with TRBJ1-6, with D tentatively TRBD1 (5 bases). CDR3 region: CASNLGTSGRGSLHF. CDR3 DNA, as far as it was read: TGTGCCAGTAACCTCGGGACTAGCGGGAGAGGCTCC.